One and the same sample provided the 16 T cell receptor beta chains below, sequenced in a study of PD-L1 blockade in urothelial cancer. This table comes from immunoSEQ multiplex PCR, and its TCRdb copy is limited to in-frame clones, with some not included. The sample carries about 87,000 clones, around 83% recorded once. This sample's time point: pretreatment peripheral blood. Source: PBMCs, taken around atezolizumab (anti-PD-L1) treatment. These TCRs come from a man aged 55 to 69 with urothelial cancer.

The chain links TRBV7-2 to TRBJ2-1; the D gene is possibly TRBD1 (6 bases). The germline gives CDR1 SGHTA, CDR2 FQGNSA. With 2 bases removed from V and 8 bases from J, the gap between germline ends came to 22 bases. The CDR3 sequence is 17 residues long. The CDR3 reads CASSLTAGTPQRDEQFF. In DNA, the CDR3 is TGTGCCAGCAGCTTAACGGCAGGGACACCCCAAAGGGATGAGCAGTTCTTC.

The gene calls are TRBV30 and TRBJ2-2; 10 positions match TRBD2. Germline V CDR1 and CDR2: GTSNPN, SVGIG (reference sequence). Germline trimming cut 2 bases from V and 7 bases from J; bases unmatched to any gene: 7. The CDR3 extends over 15 amino acids. CDR3 sequence (DNA): TGTGCCTGGAGTCGAGCGGGGGGGCGGAACGGGGAGCTGTTTTTT. Amino acid sequence: CAWSRAGGRNGELFF.

The chain uses TRBV28 and TRBJ1-4; TRBD1 aligns across 7 bases. Unmatched junction bases numbered 10, after V lost 5 bases and J lost 4 bases. Germline V lookup: CDR1 MDHEN, CDR2 SYDVKM. The CDR3 is made up of 16 amino acids. The CDR3 here is CASSTDPGTVNEKLFF. In DNA, the CDR3 is TGTGCCAGCAGTACAGACCCCGGGACAGTTAATGAAAAACTGTTTTTT.

J is TRBJ2-2 and V is TRBV7-2; tentative D call: TRBD1 (6 bases). The CDR3 has 16 residues. From germline, CDR1 is SGHTA and CDR2 FQGNSA. Deletions cut 3 bases from V and 4 bases from J, with 15 bases between. This CDR3 reads CASSFEDSPGTGELFF. CDR3 coding DNA: TGTGCCAGCAGCTTCGAGGACAGTCCGGGCACCGGGGAGCTGTTTTTT.

A single count supports this clone. The rearrangement uses TRBV5-1 and TRBJ2-5; 7 nucleotides match TRBD2. Germline CDR1 and CDR2: SGHRS and YFSETQ. Germline trimming cut 5 bases from V and 2 bases from J; bases unmatched to any gene: 9. This CDR3 has 15 amino acids. CDR3 sequence reads: CASSSLAGEQETQYF. The CDR3 nucleotides are TGCGCCAGCAGTTCATTGGCGGGGGAACAAGAGACCCAGTACTTC.

The chain recombines TRBV7-2 with TRBJ2-5, with D perhaps matching TRBD1 (6 bases). The V end lost 10 bases, the J end lost 5 bases, and 17 bases lay between the germline ends. The CDR3 has 13 residues. Germline V lookup: CDR1 SGHTA, CDR2 FQGNSA. The CDR3 sequence: CATGSGDGETQYF. The CDR3 region has the DNA TGTGCCACTGGGTCAGGGGATGGGGAGACCCAGTACTTC. The entire variable domain, with the rest obtained from reference TRBV7-2 and TRBJ2-5, is as follows: GAGVSQSPSNKVTEKGKDVELRCDPISGHTALYWYRQSLGQGLEFLIYFQGNSAPDKSGLPSDRFSAERTGGSVSTLTIQRTQQEDSAVYLCATGSGDGETQYFGPGTRLLVL.

The genes are TRBV6-5 and TRBJ2-1; TRBD2 matches 11 bases. The germline CDR1 and CDR2 sequences are MNHEY and SVGAGI. The CDR3 spans 13 residues. Unmatched junction bases numbered 1, after V lost 2 bases and J lost 10 bases. CDR3 region: CASSYTSGSEQFF. The CDR3, as DNA: TGTGCCAGCAGTTACACTAGCGGGAGCGAGCAGTTCTTC.

The V gene is TRBV4-2, the J gene TRBJ1-2; 7 nucleotides line up with TRBD1. Germline V gene data show CDR1 as LGHNA and CDR2 as YNFKEQ. J lost 4 bases, V lost 2 bases, and 10 bases had no gene match. There are 16 residues in the CDR3. The CDR3 bases are TGTGCCAGCAGCCAATCGCGGACAGGACGACTCTATGGCTACACCTTC. This translates into CASSQSRTGRLYGYTF.

V usage is TRBV27 and J usage is TRBJ1-2; 9 positions match TRBD1. The CDR3 contains 14 residues. J gave up 7 bases and V 3 bases, and 6 bases lay outside the gene matches. Germline lookup yields CDR1 MNHEY and CDR2 SMNVEV (reference sequence). CDR3 residues: CASSFWTGEGGYTF. In DNA, the CDR3 is TGTGCCAGCAGTTTCTGGACAGGGGAAGGTGGCTACACCTTC.

This clone was detected only a few times. The chain recombines TRBV11-2 with TRBJ1-4; D call uncertain. Trimming left V 1 base short and J 8 bases short, with 14 bases between. The CDR3 covers 15 residues. Germline V gives CDR1 SGHAT, CDR2 FQNNGV. This CDR3 reads CASSLVGDRREKLFF. The DNA for the CDR3 is TGTGCCAGCAGCTTAGTCGGGGATCGTCGGGAAAAACTGTTTTTT.

The chain combines TRBV7-2 with TRBJ2-7, with D possibly TRBD1 on 6 matching bases. Germline CDR1 and CDR2: SGHTA and FQGNSA. The CDR3 has 13 amino acids. The V end was cut by 5 bases, the J end by 3 bases, with 11 bases between. The CDR3 nucleotides read TGTGCCAGCAGCAAAGACAGGAACTACGAGCAGTACTTC. Residues: CASSKDRNYEQYF.

The V and J genes are TRBV6-4 and TRBJ1-2; 7 nucleotides match TRBD1. Per the germline V gene, CDR1 is MRHNA and CDR2 is SNTAGT. The CDR3 sequence is 15 residues long. After removal of 5 bases from V and 7 bases from J, the junction contained 13 bases not matched to a gene. The CDR3, as DNA: TGTGCCAGCAGTAGCTCCGACAGGGCAGGTCTTGGCTACACCTTC. Its protein product is CASSSSDRAGLGYTF.

The gene calls are TRBV6-5 and TRBJ1-1; no definite D call. V was clipped by 6 bases and J by 1 base, with 9 bases between them. There are 13 residues in the CDR3. Germline V gene sequence: CDR1 MNHEY, CDR2 SVGAGI. The DNA of the CDR3 is TGTGCCAGCAGAAAGACACCGAACACTGAAGCTTTCTTT. Protein sequence: CASRKTPNTEAFF.

The chain combines TRBV5-1 with TRBJ2-6, with 10 bases identical to TRBD1. CDR3 size: 18 residues. Germline CDR1 and CDR2: SGHRS and YFSETQ. Trimming removed 7 bases from V and 2 bases from J; junction bases left unmatched: 12. The CDR3 nucleotides are TGCGCCAGCGGGGACAGGGGAGTAATTCAGGCTGGGGCCAACGTCCTGACTTTC. It codes for CASGDRGVIQAGANVLTF.

In this sample, this clone turned up a few times. The rearrangement joins TRBV2 to TRBJ1-2; D remains unclear. The V end lost 0 bases, the J end lost 3 bases, and 8 bases lay between the germline ends. Germline assignment: CDR1 SNHLY and CDR2 FYNNEI. CDR3 length: 14 residues. The CDR3 loop is CASSEARRDYGYTF. The CDR3 DNA is TGTGCCAGCAGTGAAGCGCGACGGGACTATGGCTACACCTTC.

The chain couples TRBV7-9 to TRBJ2-7; 8 nucleotides agree with TRBD1. Germline V lookup: CDR1 SEHNR, CDR2 FQNEAQ (reference sequence). The trim removed 1 base at V and 5 bases at J, leaving 7 bases unmatched. CDR3 length equals 15 residues. The chain's CDR3 is CASSLDRQGAHEQYF. The CDR3 DNA reads TGTGCCAGCAGCTTAGATCGGCAGGGGGCCCACGAGCAGTACTTC.